This T cell receptor beta chain was sequenced for a study of a mutant IDH1 vaccine in newly diagnosed glioma. Regarding this clone: The target antigen is unknown.

The protocol was immunoSEQ multiplex PCR, while the TCRdb copy is restricted to in-frame clones and leaves out a portion. There are about 58,000 clones in the sample; 81% occur only once, and roughly 5.3% lies in the top ten. Time point meaning: week 35, safety follow-up. Every single dose of the vaccine, 300 ug of mutant IDH1 20-mer peptide, came with topical imiquimod. In germline, CDR1 is WSHSY, CDR2 SAAADI. There are 13 residues in the CDR3. The V and J ends lost 7 bases and 0 bases respectively, with 8 bases between them. The sequence derives from a man aged 35 to 55 with glioma. V and J are TRBV10-2 and TRBJ2-3; the D gene is possibly TRBD2 (5 bases). The input for sequencing was PBMCs, taken from a glioma patient whose treatment included an IDH1 peptide vaccine. For the CDR3, the DNA is TGCGCCAGCATGCCGGGGAGCACAGATACGCAGTATTTT. It specifies CASMPGSTDTQYF.